This T cell receptor beta chain was identified in a study of blood T cells in healthy people across ages. Notes on the study in general: The study found more naive CD4+ cells and higher diversity in long-lived than aged donors.

A sample-barcoded 5' primer and a J-beta primer mix were used in a second PCR of roughly 7 to 11 cycles. One entry per CDR3 protein results from TCRdb running MiXCR on the 5' RACE reads. The sample lists approximately 800,000 distinct CDR3 sequences, 55% to 75% occurring once. From germline, CDR1 is SGHKS and CDR2 YYEKEE (reference sequence). Trimming cost V 0 bases and J 3 bases, with 11 bases left between them. This CDR3 region has 15 residues. Concerning this clonotype: Its antigen is not identified.

V and J are TRBV5-5 and TRBJ2-3; either TRBD1 or TRBD2 may supply D (6 bases each). The receptor comes from a man younger than 40 in good health. Input material: blood. The CDR3 loop reads CASSLEGEVTDTQYF. The CDR3 nucleotides read TGTGCCAGCAGCTTGGAGGGGGAGGTTACAGATACGCAGTATTTT.